This T cell receptor beta chain emerged from a study of early stage breast cancer tumors. The study, taken as a whole, reports: In 14 of 16 patients, blood comparison separated tumor from normal breast.

With regard to this clone: The antigen is undetermined.

CDR3 length: 13 amino acids. V lost 5 bases, J lost 5 bases, and 10 bases lay in between. Germline CDR1 MNHEY, CDR2 SVGAGI. Repertoires were generated with immunoSEQ multiplex PCR, while TCRdb's copy carries only in-frame clones and drops some. This table has around 40,000 clones, over 70% appearing once. Sequencing used blood. The chain has TRBV6-5 and TRBJ1-5, with D maybe TRBD1 (6 bases). The receptor was derived from a person between 60 and 70 years old with breast cancer. The DNA for the CDR3 is TGTGCCAGCAGTAAACAGGGAGATCAGCCCCAGCATTTT. Its protein is CASSKQGDQPQHF.